This T cell receptor beta chain was identified during a study of T-cell memory formation after mild COVID-19. Study-level information: Clustering of TCRs was largely donor specific.

It was 5'RACE with constant-segment primers that produced the TCR alpha and TCR beta cDNA libraries, which carried sample barcodes and UMIs. MiXCR, applied by TCRdb to the 5' RACE reads, yields one record per CDR3 protein. This sample has about 180,000 distinct CDR3 sequences, with less than 20% found just once. Notes on the study in general: The study found contracting CD4+ clones mainly in CM and EM and contracting CD8+ clones in EMRA. CD4/CD8 balance held among clones contracting day 15 to 85, and later expanders leaned CD4+.

This clonotype was seen a handful of times. Its antigen is still unknown. Germline V gives CDR1 MNHEY, CDR2 SVGAGI. V was clipped by 0 bases and J by 4 bases, with 15 bases between them. The CDR3 is made up of 16 amino acids. Source material: PBMCs or a T cell subset sorted from them (not recorded which). The V gene is TRBV6-5, the J gene TRBJ1-2; tentatively, D is TRBD1 (6 bases). This clonotype was obtained from a man between 18 and 29 years old who had mild COVID-19 (a few samples of this study predate the infection). Cell type and time point are not known. The CDR3 reads CASSYSMGRGGYGYTF. CDR3 sequence (DNA): TGTGCCAGCAGTTACTCGATGGGCAGGGGTGGCTATGGCTACACCTTC.